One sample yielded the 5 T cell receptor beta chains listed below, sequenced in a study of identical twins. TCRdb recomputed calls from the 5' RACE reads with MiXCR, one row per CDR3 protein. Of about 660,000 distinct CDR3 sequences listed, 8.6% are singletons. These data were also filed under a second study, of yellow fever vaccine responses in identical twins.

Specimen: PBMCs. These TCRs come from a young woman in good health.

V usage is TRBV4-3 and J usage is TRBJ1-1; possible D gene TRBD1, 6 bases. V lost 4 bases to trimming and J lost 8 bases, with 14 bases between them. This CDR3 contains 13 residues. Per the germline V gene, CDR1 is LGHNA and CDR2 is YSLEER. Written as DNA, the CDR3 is TGCGCCAGCAGCCGGACGCGGGGGGGCGAAGCTTTCTTT. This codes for CASSRTRGGEAFF.

The CDR3 DNA sequence: TGTGCCAGCAGCTTACCCTCGGAGGGCTCCTACGAGCAGTACTTC. Residues: CASSLPSEGSYEQYF. The gene calls are TRBV7-9 and TRBJ2-7; TRBD2 might be the D (6 bases). V was pared by 2 bases and J by 0 bases, with 11 bases between. Germline assignment: CDR1 SEHNR and CDR2 FQNEAQ (reference sequence). This CDR3 spans 15 amino acids.

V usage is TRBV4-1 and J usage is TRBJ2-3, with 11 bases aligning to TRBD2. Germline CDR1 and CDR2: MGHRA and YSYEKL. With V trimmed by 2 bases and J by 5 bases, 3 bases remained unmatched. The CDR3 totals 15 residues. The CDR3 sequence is CASSQLAGGIDTQYF. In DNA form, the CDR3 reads TGCGCCAGCAGCCAACTAGCGGGGGGCATAGATACGCAGTATTTT.

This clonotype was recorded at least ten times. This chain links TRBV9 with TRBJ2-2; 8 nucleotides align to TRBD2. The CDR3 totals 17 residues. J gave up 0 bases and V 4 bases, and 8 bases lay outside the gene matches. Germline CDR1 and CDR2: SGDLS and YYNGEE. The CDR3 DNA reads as TGTGCCAGCAGCTCCCCGACTAGCGCGGCGAACACCGGGGAGCTGTTTTTT. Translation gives CASSSPTSAANTGELFF.

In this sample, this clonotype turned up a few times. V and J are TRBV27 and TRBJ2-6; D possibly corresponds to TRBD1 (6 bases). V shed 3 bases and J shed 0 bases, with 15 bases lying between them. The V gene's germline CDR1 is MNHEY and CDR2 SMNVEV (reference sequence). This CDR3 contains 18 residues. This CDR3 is CASSFLPGQRSGANVLTF. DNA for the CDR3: TGTGCCAGCAGTTTCTTACCGGGACAACGCTCTGGGGCCAACGTCCTGACTTTC. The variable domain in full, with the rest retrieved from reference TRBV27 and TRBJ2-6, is EAQVTQNPRYLITVTGKKLTVTCSQNMNHEYMSWYRQDPGLGLRQIYYSMNVEVTDKGDVPEGYKVSRKEKRNFPLILESPSPNQTSLYFCASSFLPGQRSGANVLTFGAGSRLTVL.